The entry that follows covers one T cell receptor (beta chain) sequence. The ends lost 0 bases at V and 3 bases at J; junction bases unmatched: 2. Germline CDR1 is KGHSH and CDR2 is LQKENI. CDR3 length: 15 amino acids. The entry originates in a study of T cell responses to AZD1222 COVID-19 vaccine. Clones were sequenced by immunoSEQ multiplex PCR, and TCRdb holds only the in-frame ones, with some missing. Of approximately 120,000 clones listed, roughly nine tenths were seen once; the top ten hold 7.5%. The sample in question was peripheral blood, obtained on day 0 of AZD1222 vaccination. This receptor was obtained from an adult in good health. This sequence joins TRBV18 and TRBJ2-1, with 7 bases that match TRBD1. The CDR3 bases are TGTGCCAGCTCACCACCCGGGACAGTCTACAATGAGCAGTTCTTC. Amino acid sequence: CASSPPGTVYNEQFF. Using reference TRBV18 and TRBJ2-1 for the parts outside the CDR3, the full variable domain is NAGVMQNPRHLVRRRGQEARLRCSPMKGHSHVYWYRQLPEEGLKFMVYLQKENIIDESGMPKERFSAEFPKEGPSILRIQQVVRGDSAAYFCASSPPGTVYNEQFFGPGTRLTVL.